A single sample is the source of the 23 T cell receptor beta chains below, sequenced in a study of immune characterization of retroperitoneal liposarcoma. TCRdb reprocessed the PCR reads with MiXCR, giving one entry per CDR3 protein. The sample carries some 11,000 distinct CDR3 sequences, under 35% recorded once. The sequenced sample was tumor tissue. The receptors here all came from a male donor with retroperitoneal liposarcoma.

The chain couples TRBV25-1 to TRBJ2-6, with a possible D match to TRBD2 (5 bases). Trimming pared 1 base from V and 1 base from J, leaving 8 bases between. The germline V gene has CDR1 MGHDK and CDR2 SYGVNS. The CDR3 is 16 amino acids. CDR3 sequence: CASSESEGSGANVLTF. The CDR3 coding sequence is TGTGCCAGCAGTGAATCCGAGGGATCTGGGGCCAACGTCCTGACTTTC.

This clonotype was seen many times. The V gene is TRBV6-1, the J gene TRBJ2-1; weak D call: TRBD2 (8 bases). V lost 6 bases and J lost 3, with 24 bases in between. CDR3 size: 18 residues. Germline V gives CDR1 MNHNS, CDR2 SASEGT. CDR3 DNA sequence: TGTGCCAGCAGAGACACTCATAGGGGGCGGGGGGACTACAATGAGCAGTTCTTC. This codes for CASRDTHRGRGDYNEQFF.

The chain is built from TRBV11-2 and TRBJ2-3; 9 nucleotides match TRBD2. CDR1 is SGHAT, CDR2 FQNNGV, per germline. This CDR3 contains 17 residues. The trim removed 7 bases at V and 3 bases at J, leaving 14 bases unmatched. For the CDR3, the DNA is TGTGCCAGCACCCCCTCGGGGCGGGAGGGCCGAACAGATACGCAGTATTTT. Translation gives CASTPSGREGRTDTQYF.

This clonotype has a handful of counts. The genes are TRBV6-6 and TRBJ2-1; 9 nucleotides match TRBD2. The end of the DNA aligns better with TRBJ2-7, so the J call may be wrong. Per the germline V gene, CDR1 is MNHNY and CDR2 is SVGAGI (reference sequence). The CDR3 length is 17 residues. The CDR3 DNA reads as TGTGCCAGCAGTTACTCGACGCGCGGGAGGGGCTACAATGAGCAGTACTTC. Translation gives CASSYSTRGRGYNEQYF.

This clonotype is judged medium-sized (0.01 to 0.1%). The chain couples TRBV6-1 to TRBJ2-1; either TRBD1 or TRBD2 may supply D (5 bases each). The DNA end lines up better with TRBJ2-7; the J call may be wrong. CDR3 length equals 11 residues. CDR1 and CDR2 from the germline V gene are MNHNS and SASEGT. CDR3 in amino acids: CASSWGNEQYF. As DNA, the CDR3 is TGTGCCAGCTCGTGGGGGAATGAGCAGTACTTC.

The chain has TRBV10-3 and TRBJ1-1; 10 bases agree with TRBD1. Germline trimming cut 7 bases from V and 1 base from J; bases unmatched to any gene: 9. This CDR3 is built from 16 residues. Germline values: CDR1 ENHRY, CDR2 SYGVKD. CDR3 amino acids: CAIKRGRDRGNTEAFF. The CDR3 DNA reads TGTGCCATCAAGCGAGGACGGGACAGGGGGAACACTGAAGCTTTCTTT.

The table lists this clonotype with many counts. CDR3 nucleotide sequence: TGTGCCAGCAGTTACTCTACTCCGGGACAGGGGGGTGAGCAGTTCTTC. Amino acids: CASSYSTPGQGGEQFF. The rearrangement uses TRBV6-6 and TRBJ2-1; 11 bases are a match to TRBD1. CDR1 MNHNY and CDR2 SVGAGI come from the germline V gene (reference sequence). The CDR3 loop spans 16 amino acids. V lost 0 bases to trimming and J lost 9 bases; unmatched junction nucleotides: 7.

This CDR3 reads CASSLVTLNTEAFF. In DNA, the CDR3 is TGTGCCAGCAGTTTGGTCACTCTGAACACTGAAGCTTTCTTT. The rearrangement joins TRBV12-3 or TRBV12-4 to TRBJ1-1; no definite D call. The CDR3 is 14 amino acids. V lost 3 bases, J lost 0 bases, and 8 bases lay in between.

This clonotype was detected many times. At one boundary the junction diverges from the germline segment, which might be a read error. This chain uses TRBV6-1 with TRBJ2-1, with D perhaps given as TRBD1 or TRBD2 (5 bases each). Germline V CDR1 and CDR2: MNHNS, SASEGT. The CDR3 extends over 13 amino acids. The CDR3 DNA sequence: TGTGCCAGCAGTTCCCAATTGGGCCAGGCTGGGACCTTC. Its translation is CASSSQLGQAGTF.

This clonotype has a handful of counts. CDR3 bases: TGTGCCACCAGTGATTCGCGGGACGAGCAGTACTTC. It codes for CATSDSRDEQYF. The rearrangement joins TRBV24-1 to TRBJ2-4; TRBD2 might be the D (5 bases). With the DNA end fitting TRBJ2-7 better, the J assignment may be wrong. There are 12 residues in the CDR3. Germline values: CDR1 KGHDR, CDR2 SFDVKD.

The CDR3 DNA reads as TGTGCCAGCAGTCACTCCCAGGGACTTGCGAAGGAAACCCAGTACTTC. Protein sequence: CASSHSQGLAKETQYF. The V call is TRBV27, the J call TRBJ2-1; weak D call: TRBD2 (6 bases). The J call is uncertain, as TRBJ2-5 better fits the DNA end. The length of the CDR3 is 16 residues. Germline V gives CDR1 MNHEY, CDR2 SMNVEV (reference sequence).

Many counts were recorded for this clonotype. V gene TRBV12-3 or TRBV12-4 combines with J gene TRBJ2-1; 8 bases match TRBD1. CDR3 size: 14 residues. V trimming: 7 bases; J trimming: 10 bases; junction bases outside the gene matches: 12. The CDR3 region has the DNA TGTGCCAGCAAGGTCGGGACAGGACTTTACGAGCAGTTCTTC. Amino acid sequence: CASKVGTGLYEQFF.

The table lists this clonotype with many counts. CDR3 loop: CASTPTGFGGETQYF. CDR3 sequence (DNA): TGTGCCAGCACCCCGACAGGGTTTGGGGGAGAGACCCAGTACTTC. This chain links TRBV25-1 with TRBJ2-5, with 7 bases identical to TRBD1. Germline assignment: CDR1 MGHDK and CDR2 SYGVNS. The V and J ends lost 7 bases and 4 bases, in that order; junction bases with no gene match: 12. The CDR3 covers 15 residues. Drawing the rest from reference TRBV25-1 and TRBJ2-5, the complete variable domain is EADIYQTPRYLVIGTGKKITLECSQTMGHDKMYWYQQDPGMELHLIHYSYGVNSTEKGDLSSESTVSRIRTEHFPLTLESARPSHTSQYLCASTPTGFGGETQYFGPGTRLLVL.

This clonotype was counted many times. This chain links TRBV11-2 with TRBJ1-1; TRBD1 aligns across 9 bases. The CDR3 is 13 residues long. Germline CDR1 and CDR2: SGHAT and FQNNGV. V dropped 4 bases and J dropped 10; count of bases not matched to a gene: 7. The CDR3 DNA follows: TGTGCCAGCAGCTCCGGGACAGGGATACGAGCTTTCTTT. This translates into CASSSGTGIRAFF.

The table lists this clonotype with many counts. This chain uses TRBV12-3 or TRBV12-4 with TRBJ2-1; 7 nucleotides line up with TRBD1. The CDR3 extends over 14 amino acids. With V trimmed by 5 bases and J by 10 bases, 11 bases remained unmatched. CDR3 in DNA: TGTGCCAGCAGTCCGACAGGGAGAATCTACGAGCAGTTCTTC. Translating it yields CASSPTGRIYEQFF.

There are many counts of this clonotype. The chain recombines TRBV6-1 with TRBJ2-6; weak D call: TRBD1 (5 bases). The V end was cut by 10 bases, the J end by 3 bases, with 10 bases between. Germline CDR1 and CDR2: MNHNS and SASEGT. The CDR3 has 13 amino acids. CDR3 region: CATQGFGANVLTF. CDR3 DNA sequence: TGTGCCACCCAGGGCTTTGGGGCCAACGTCCTGACTTTC.

The chain combines TRBV6-1 with TRBJ2-1; D gene ambiguous. The CDR3 loop spans 14 amino acids. Trimming stripped 4 bases from V and 13 bases from J, with 20 bases between. Per the germline V gene, CDR1 is MNHNS and CDR2 is SASEGT. CDR3: CASSGQYLQETQFF. The CDR3 nucleotides read TGTGCCAGCAGTGGTCAGTATTTACAAGAGACCCAGTTCTTC.

This clonotype showed up just a few times. The chain has TRBV7-2 and TRBJ1-1; D call uncertain. CDR3 size: 11 residues. V was clipped by 2 bases and J by 4 bases, with 2 bases between them. In germline, CDR1 is SGHTA, CDR2 FQGNSA. This CDR3 is CASSLFTEAFF. The CDR3 bases are TGTGCCAGCAGCTTATTCACTGAAGCTTTCTTT.

This clonotype has a handful of counts. The CDR3: CASSFIRVRNEQYF. The CDR3, as DNA: TGTGCCAGCAGTTTTATAAGGGTGCGCAATGAGCAGTACTTC. This chain links TRBV27 with TRBJ2-5; no reliable D call. The CDR3 length is 14 residues. Germline CDR1 and CDR2: MNHEY and SMNVEV (reference sequence). V lost 3 bases and J lost 11, with 19 bases in between.

In its sample, this clonotype ranks as large. The rearrangement uses TRBV7-8 and TRBJ2-7; 11 nucleotides align to TRBD2. Germline V gene data show CDR1 as SGHVS and CDR2 as FQNEAQ. With 6 bases clipped from V and 3 bases from J, the junction kept 10 bases outside the gene matches. The length of the CDR3 is 16 residues. This CDR3 is CASRMYTSGRIYEQYF. The CDR3, as DNA: TGTGCCAGCAGGATGTACACTAGCGGGAGAATCTACGAGCAGTACTTC. Together with reference TRBV7-8 and TRBJ2-7, the CDR3 gives the full variable domain: GAGVSQSPRYKVAKRGQDVALRCDPISGHVSLFWYQQALGQGPEFLTYFQNEAQLDKSGLPSDRFFAERPEGSVSTLKIQRTQQEDSAVYLCASRMYTSGRIYEQYFGPGTRLTVT.

The rearrangement joins TRBV6-1 to TRBJ2-1, with 13 bases aligning to TRBD2. V dropped 6 bases and J dropped 8; count of bases not matched to a gene: 13. Germline CDR1 is MNHNS and CDR2 is SASEGT. The CDR3 sequence is 17 residues long. In nucleotides, the CDR3 is TGTGCCAGCAGGTCCGGGACTAGCGGGAAGTATGTGGATGAGCAGTTCTTC. Protein product: CASRSGTSGKYVDEQFF.

This chain connects TRBV6-6 to TRBJ2-5; the D gene is possibly TRBD1 (5 bases). The ends were cut back, 0 bases at V and 11 bases at J, with 19 bases in the middle. The CDR3 length is 15 residues. Germline CDR1 and CDR2: MNHNY and SVGAGI (reference sequence). CDR3 nucleotide sequence: TGTGCCAGCAGTTACTCGACGTACAGGAAGAATGAGCAGTACTTC. It is translated as CASSYSTYRKNEQYF.

In this sample, this clonotype turned up many times. J is TRBJ2-2 and V is TRBV6-1; tentatively, D is TRBD2 (5 bases). The CDR3 has 15 amino acids. Germline CDR1 reads MNHNS; CDR2 reads SASEGT. Trimming cost V 7 bases and J 7 bases, with 19 bases left between them. As DNA, the CDR3 is TGTGCCAGCAAAGAAGACCGGAGGACGAGCGGGGAGCTGTTTTTT. Its translation is CASKEDRRTSGELFF.